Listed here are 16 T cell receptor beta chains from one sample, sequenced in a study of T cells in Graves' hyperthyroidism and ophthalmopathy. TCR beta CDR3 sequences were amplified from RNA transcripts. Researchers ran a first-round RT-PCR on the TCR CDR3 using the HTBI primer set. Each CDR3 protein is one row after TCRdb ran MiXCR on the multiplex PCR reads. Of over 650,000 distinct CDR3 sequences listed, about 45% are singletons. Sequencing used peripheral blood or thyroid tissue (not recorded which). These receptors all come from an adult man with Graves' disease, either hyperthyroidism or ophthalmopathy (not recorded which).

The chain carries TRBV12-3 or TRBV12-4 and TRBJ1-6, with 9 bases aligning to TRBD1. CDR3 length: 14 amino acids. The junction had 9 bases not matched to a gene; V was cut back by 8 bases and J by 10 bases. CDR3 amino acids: CASLGQGSGSPLHF. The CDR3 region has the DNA TGTGCCAGCTTAGGACAGGGGAGTGGATCACCCCTCCACTTT.

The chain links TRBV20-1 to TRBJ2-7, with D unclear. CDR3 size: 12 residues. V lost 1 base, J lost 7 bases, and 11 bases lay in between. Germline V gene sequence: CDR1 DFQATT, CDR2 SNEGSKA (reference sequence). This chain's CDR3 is CSARVANREQYF. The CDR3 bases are TGCAGTGCTAGAGTCGCGAACCGGGAGCAGTACTTC.

This CDR3 is CASSLLSRQNANTGELFF. The CDR3 DNA reads TGTGCCAGCAGCTTACTTAGTAGACAAAACGCGAACACCGGGGAGCTGTTTTTT. This chain connects TRBV7-6 to TRBJ2-2; D gene uncertain. Germline loops: CDR1 SGHVS, CDR2 FNYEAQ. The CDR3 totals 18 residues. V lost 2 bases to trimming and J lost 0 bases, with 16 bases between them.

In DNA form, the CDR3 reads TGCGCCAGCAGCCGTGACTGGGGTGGCGAGCAGTACTTC. Amino acid sequence: CASSRDWGGEQYF. The V gene is TRBV5-1, the J gene TRBJ2-7; D ambiguous. The germline V and J ends were trimmed by 4 bases and 6 bases, with 14 bases remaining between them. The CDR3 runs 13 residues. Germline V lookup: CDR1 SGHRS, CDR2 YFSETQ.

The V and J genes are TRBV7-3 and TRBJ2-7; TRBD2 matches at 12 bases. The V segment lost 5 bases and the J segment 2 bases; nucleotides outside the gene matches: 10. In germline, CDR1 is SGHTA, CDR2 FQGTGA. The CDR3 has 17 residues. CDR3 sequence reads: CASSQEGASGGAYEQYF. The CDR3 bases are TGTGCCAGCAGCCAAGAGGGGGCTAGCGGGGGGGCCTACGAGCAGTACTTC.

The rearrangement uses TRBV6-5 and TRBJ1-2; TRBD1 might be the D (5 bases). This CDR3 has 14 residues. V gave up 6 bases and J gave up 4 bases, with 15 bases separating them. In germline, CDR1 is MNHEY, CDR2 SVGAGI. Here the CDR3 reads CASRQSGGGYGYTF. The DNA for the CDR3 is TGTGCCAGCAGGCAATCTGGGGGGGGCTATGGCTACACCTTC.

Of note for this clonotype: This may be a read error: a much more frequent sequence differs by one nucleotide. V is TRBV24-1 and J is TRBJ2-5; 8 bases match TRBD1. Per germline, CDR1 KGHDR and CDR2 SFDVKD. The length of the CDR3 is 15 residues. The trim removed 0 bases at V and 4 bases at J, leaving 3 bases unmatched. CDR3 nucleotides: TGTGCCACCAGTGATTTGGTACAGGGGGGAGAGACCCAGTACTTC. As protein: CATSDLVQGGETQYF.

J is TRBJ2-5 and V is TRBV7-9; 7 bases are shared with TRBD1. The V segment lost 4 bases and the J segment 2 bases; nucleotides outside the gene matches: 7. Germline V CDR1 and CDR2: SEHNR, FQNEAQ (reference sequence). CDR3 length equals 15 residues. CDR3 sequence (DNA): TGTGCCAGCAGCTCCGGACAGGACATACAAGAGACCCAGTACTTC. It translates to CASSSGQDIQETQYF.

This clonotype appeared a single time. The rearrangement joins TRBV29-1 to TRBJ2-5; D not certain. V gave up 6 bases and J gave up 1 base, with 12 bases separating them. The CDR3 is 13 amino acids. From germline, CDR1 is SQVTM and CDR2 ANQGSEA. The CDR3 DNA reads TGCAGCGTCGCCCCCGGGTTCCAAGAGACCCAGTACTTC. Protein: CSVAPGFQETQYF.

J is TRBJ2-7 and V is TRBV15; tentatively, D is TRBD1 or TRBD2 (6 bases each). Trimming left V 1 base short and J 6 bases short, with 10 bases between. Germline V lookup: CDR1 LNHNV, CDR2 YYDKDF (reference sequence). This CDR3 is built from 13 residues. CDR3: CATSRGWGAEQYF. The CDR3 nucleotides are TGTGCCACCAGCAGAGGCTGGGGGGCCGAGCAGTACTTC.

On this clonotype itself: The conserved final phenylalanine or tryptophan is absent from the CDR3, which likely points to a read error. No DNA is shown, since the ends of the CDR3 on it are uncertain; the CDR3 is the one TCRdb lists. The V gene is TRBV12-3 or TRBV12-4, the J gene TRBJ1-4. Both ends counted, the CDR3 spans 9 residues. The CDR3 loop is CASSLYRNY.

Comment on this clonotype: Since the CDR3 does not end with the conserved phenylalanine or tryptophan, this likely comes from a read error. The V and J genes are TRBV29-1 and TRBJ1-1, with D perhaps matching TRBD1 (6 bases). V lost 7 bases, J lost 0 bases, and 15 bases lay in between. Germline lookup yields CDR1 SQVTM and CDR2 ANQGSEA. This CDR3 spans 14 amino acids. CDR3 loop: CSADLDSMNTEAFL. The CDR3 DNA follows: TGCAGCGCTGATTTGGACAGTATGAACACTGAAGCTTTCCTT.

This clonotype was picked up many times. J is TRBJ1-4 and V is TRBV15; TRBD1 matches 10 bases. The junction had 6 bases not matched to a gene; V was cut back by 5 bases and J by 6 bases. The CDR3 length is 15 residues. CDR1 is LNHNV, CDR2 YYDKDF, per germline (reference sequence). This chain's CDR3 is CATSEAGTGDEKLFF. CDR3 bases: TGTGCCACCAGCGAAGCCGGGACAGGGGATGAAAAACTGTTTTTT.

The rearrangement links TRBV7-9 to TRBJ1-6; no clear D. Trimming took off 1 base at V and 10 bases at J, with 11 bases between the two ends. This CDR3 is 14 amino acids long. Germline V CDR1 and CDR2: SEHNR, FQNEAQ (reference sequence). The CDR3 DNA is TGTGCCAGCAGCTTAGTCGGGTTGGGATCACCCCTCCACTTT. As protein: CASSLVGLGSPLHF.

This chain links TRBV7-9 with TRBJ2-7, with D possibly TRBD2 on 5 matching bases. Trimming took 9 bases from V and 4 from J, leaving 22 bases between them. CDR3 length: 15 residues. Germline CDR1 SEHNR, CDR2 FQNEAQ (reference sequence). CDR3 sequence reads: CASSPRAWTLYEQYF. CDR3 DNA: TGTGCCAGTAGCCCCCGGGCCTGGACTCTATACGAGCAGTACTTC.

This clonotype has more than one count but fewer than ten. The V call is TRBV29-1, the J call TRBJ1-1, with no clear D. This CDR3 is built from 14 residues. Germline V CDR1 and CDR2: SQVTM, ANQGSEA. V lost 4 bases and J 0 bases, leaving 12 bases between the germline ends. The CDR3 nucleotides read TGCAGCGTTGTTGAGACCCTTTTGAACACTGAAGCTTTCTTT. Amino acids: CSVVETLLNTEAFF.